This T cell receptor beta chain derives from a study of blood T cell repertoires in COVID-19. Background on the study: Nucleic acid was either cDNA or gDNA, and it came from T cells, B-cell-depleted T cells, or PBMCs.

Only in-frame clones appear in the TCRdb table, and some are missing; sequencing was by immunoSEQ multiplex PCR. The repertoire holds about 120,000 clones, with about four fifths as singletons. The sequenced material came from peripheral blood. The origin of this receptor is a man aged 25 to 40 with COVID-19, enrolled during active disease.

The CDR3 here is CASSPGTGSEAKNIQYF. In DNA form, the CDR3 reads TGTGCCAGCAGCCCCGGGACAGGGAGTGAAGCCAAAAACATTCAGTACTTC. This chain uses TRBV9 with TRBJ2-4, with 9 bases aligning to TRBD1. V lost 4 bases and J lost 0; bases outside the gene matches: 8. This CDR3 spans 17 amino acids. Germline assignment: CDR1 SGDLS and CDR2 YYNGEE.